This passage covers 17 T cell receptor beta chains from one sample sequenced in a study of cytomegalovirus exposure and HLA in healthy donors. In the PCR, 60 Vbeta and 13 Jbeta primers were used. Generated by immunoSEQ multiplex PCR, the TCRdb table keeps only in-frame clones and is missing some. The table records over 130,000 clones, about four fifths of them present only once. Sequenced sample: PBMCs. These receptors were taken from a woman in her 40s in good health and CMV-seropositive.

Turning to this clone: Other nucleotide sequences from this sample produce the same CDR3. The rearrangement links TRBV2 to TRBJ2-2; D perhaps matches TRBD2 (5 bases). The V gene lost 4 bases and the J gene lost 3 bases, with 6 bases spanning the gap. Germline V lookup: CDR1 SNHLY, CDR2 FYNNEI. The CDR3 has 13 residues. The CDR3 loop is CASSVDYTGELFF. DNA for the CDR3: TGTGCCAGCAGTGTGGACTACACCGGGGAGCTGTTTTTT.

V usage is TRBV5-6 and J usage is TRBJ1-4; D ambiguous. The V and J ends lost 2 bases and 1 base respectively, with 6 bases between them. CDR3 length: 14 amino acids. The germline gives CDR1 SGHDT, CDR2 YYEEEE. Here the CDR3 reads CASSLEITNEKLFF. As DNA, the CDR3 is TGTGCCAGCAGCTTAGAGATAACTAATGAAAAACTGTTTTTT.

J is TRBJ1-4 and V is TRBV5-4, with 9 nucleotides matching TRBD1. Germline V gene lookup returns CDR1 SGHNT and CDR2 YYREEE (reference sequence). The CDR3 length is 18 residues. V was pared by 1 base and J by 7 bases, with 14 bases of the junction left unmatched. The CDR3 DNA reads TGTGCCAGCAGCTTGACGGGACAGGGACTGGGGCTGGGTGAAAAACTGTTTTTT. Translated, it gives CASSLTGQGLGLGEKLFF.

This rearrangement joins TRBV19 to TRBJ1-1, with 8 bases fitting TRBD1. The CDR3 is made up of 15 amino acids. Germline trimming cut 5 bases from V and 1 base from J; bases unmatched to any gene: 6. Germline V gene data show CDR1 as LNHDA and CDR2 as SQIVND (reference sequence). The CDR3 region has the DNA TGTGCCAGTAGTCCCCAGGACAGGGAGAACACTGAAGCTTTCTTT. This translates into CASSPQDRENTEAFF.

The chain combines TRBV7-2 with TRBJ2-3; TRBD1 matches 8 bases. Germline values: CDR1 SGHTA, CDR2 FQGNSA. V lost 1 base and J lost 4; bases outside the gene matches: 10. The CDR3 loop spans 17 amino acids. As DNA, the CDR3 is TGTGCCAGCAGCTTAGTAGCACGACAGGGGATCCCAGATACGCAGTATTTT. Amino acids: CASSLVARQGIPDTQYF. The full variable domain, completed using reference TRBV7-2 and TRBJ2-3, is GAGVSQSPSNKVTEKGKDVELRCDPISGHTALYWYRQSLGQGLEFLIYFQGNSAPDKSGLPSDRFSAERTGGSVSTLTIQRTQQEDSAVYLCASSLVARQGIPDTQYFGPGTRLTVL.

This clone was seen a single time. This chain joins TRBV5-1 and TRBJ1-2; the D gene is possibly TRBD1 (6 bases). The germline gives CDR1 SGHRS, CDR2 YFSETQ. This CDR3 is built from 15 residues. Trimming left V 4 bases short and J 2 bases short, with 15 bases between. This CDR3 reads CASSPTAGVNYGYTF. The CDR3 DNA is TGCGCCAGCAGCCCCACTGCAGGGGTAAACTATGGCTACACCTTC.

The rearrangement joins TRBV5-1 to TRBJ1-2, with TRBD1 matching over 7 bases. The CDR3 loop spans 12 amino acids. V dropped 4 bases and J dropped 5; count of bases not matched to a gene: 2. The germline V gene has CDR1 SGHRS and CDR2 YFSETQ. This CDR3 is CASSGDSYGYTF. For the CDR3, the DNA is TGCGCCAGCAGCGGGGACAGTTATGGCTACACCTTC.

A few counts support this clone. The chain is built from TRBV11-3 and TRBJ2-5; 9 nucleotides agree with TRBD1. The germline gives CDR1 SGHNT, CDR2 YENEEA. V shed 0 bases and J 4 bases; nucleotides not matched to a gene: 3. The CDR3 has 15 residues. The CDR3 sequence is CASSLEVGQGETQYF. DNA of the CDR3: TGTGCCAGCAGCTTAGAAGTGGGACAGGGAGAGACCCAGTACTTC.

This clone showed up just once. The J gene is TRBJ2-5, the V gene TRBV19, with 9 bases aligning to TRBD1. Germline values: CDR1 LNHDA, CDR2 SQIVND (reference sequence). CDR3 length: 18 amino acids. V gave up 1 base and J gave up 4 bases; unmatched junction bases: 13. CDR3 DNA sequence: TGTGCCAGTAGTATAGTAGGGACAGGGACTTTATTAGGAGAGACCCAGTACTTC. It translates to CASSIVGTGTLLGETQYF.

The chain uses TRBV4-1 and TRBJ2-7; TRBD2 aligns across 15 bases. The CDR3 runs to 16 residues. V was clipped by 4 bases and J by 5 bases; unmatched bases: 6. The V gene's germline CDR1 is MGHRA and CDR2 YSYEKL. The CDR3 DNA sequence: TGCGCCAGCAGCCCAACTGGGACTAGCGGGAGGAACGAGCAGTACTTC. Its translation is CASSPTGTSGRNEQYF.

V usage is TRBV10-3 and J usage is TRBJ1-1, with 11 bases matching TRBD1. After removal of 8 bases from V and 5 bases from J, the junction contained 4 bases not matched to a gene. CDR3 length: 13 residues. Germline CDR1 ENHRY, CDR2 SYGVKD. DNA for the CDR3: TGTGCCATCGGGACAGGGGGGGAAACTGAAGCTTTCTTT. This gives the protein CAIGTGGETEAFF.

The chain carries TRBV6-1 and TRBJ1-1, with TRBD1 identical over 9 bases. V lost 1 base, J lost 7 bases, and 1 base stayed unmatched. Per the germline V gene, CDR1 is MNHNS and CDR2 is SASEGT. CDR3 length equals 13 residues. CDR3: CASSEGGQGEAFF. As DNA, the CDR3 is TGTGCCAGCAGTGAAGGGGGACAGGGTGAAGCTTTCTTT.

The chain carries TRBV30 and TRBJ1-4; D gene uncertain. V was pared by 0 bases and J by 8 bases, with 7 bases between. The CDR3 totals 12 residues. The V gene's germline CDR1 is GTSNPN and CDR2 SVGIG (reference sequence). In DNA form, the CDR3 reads TGTGCCTGGAGTGTACTAAGAGAAAAACTGTTTTTT. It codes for CAWSVLREKLFF.

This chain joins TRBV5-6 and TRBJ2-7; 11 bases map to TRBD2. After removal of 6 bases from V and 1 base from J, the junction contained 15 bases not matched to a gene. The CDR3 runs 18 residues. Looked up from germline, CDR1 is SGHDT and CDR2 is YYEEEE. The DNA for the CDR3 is TGTGCCAGCACCAACTCACTAGCGGGAGAGGCAATGTCCTACGAGCAGTACTTC. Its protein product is CASTNSLAGEAMSYEQYF.

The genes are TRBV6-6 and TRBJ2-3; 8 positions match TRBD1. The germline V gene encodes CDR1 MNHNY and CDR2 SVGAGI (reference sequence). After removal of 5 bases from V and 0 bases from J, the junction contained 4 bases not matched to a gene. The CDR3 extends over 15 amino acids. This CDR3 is CASSLRGPSTDTQYF. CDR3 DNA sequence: TGTGCCAGCAGTCTCAGGGGGCCGAGCACAGATACGCAGTATTTT.

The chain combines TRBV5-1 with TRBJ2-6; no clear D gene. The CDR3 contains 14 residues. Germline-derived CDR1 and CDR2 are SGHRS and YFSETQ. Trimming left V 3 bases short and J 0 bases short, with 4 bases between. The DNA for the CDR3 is TGCGCCAGCAGCTCCAGCTCTGGGGCCAACGTCCTGACTTTC. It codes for CASSSSSGANVLTF. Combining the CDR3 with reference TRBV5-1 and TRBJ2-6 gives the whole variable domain KAGVTQTPRYLIKTRGQQVTLSCSPISGHRSVSWYQQTPGQGLQFLFEYFSETQRNKGNFPGRFSGRQFSNSRSEMNVSTLELGDSALYLCASSSSSGANVLTFGAGSRLTVL.

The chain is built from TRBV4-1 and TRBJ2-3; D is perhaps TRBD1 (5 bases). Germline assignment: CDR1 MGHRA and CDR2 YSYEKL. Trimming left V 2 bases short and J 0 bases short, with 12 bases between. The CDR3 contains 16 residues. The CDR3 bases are TGCGCCAGCAGCCAATCACTGTCAGGGAGCACAGATACGCAGTATTTT. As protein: CASSQSLSGSTDTQYF.